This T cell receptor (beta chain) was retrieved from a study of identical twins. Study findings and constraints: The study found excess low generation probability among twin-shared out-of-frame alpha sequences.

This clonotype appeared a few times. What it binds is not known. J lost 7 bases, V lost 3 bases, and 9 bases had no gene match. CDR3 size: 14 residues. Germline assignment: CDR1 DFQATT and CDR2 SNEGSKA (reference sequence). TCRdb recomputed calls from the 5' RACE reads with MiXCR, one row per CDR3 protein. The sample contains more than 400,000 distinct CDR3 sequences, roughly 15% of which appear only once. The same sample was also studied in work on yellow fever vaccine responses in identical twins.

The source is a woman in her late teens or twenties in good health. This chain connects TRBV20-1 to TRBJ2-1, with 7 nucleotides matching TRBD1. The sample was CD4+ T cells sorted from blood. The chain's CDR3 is CSASYGQVRNEQFF. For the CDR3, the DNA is TGCAGTGCTAGTTATGGACAGGTTCGAAATGAGCAGTTCTTC.